This T cell receptor (beta chain) came from a study of blood T cell repertoires in COVID-19. Repertoires were generated with immunoSEQ multiplex PCR, while TCRdb's copy carries only in-frame clones and drops some. Here the sample spans 250,000 to 350,000 clones, around 90% being singletons. Sequencing was performed on PBMCs or T cells enriched from blood (not recorded which). The TCR was taken from a woman younger than 30 with acute COVID-19.

The CDR3 coding sequence is TGTGCCAGCAAAAGGCGGGTAGCCAAAAACATTCAGTACTTC. Amino acid sequence: CASKRRVAKNIQYF. This sequence joins TRBV2 and TRBJ2-4; D is possibly TRBD2 (5 bases). The CDR3 runs 14 residues. The germline gives CDR1 SNHLY, CDR2 FYNNEI. V dropped 7 bases and J dropped 0 bases, with 10 bases sitting between them. Filled out from reference TRBV2 and TRBJ2-4, the complete variable domain reads EPEVTQTPSHQVTQMGQEVILRCVPISNHLYFYWYRQILGQKVEFLVSFYNNEISEKSEIFDDQFSVERPDGSNFTLKIRSTKLEDSAMYFCASKRRVAKNIQYFGAGTRLSVL.